The 11 T cell receptor beta chains given below trace back to one sample, sequenced in a study of Graves' ophthalmopathy and Graves' hyperthyroidism. RNA transcripts served as template for amplifying TCR beta CDR3 sequences. HTBI primers served in a first-round RT-PCR, which a second-round multiplex PCR followed. TCRdb processed the multiplex PCR reads anew with MiXCR; each CDR3 protein has one entry. This sample has around 1.1 million distinct CDR3 sequences, with roughly two fifths found just once. The sequenced sample was peripheral blood or thyroid tissue (not recorded which). The receptors were sampled from an adult man with Graves' hyperthyroidism.

Concerning this clonotype: This clone may be a read error of a much larger clone one base away. The chain joins TRBV7-2 to TRBJ2-7, with D possibly TRBD1 on 5 matching bases. The CDR3 runs 14 residues. Germline CDR1 and CDR2: SGHTA and FQGNSA. The V end was cut by 2 bases, the J end by 1 base, with 9 bases between. CDR3 DNA sequence: TGTGCCAGCAGCTTAAATAGACAGTCCTACGAGCAGTACTTC. Its translation is CASSLNRQSYEQYF.

V usage is TRBV4-3 and J usage is TRBJ1-2; maybe TRBD1 (5 bases). V was clipped by 3 bases and J by 4 bases, with 18 bases between them. Germline V gene lookup returns CDR1 LGHNA and CDR2 YSLEER. This CDR3 region has 16 residues. The DNA for the CDR3 is TGCGCCAGCAGCCAGTACCCTGGGACGGGCTTCTATGGCTACACCTTC. The encoded protein is CASSQYPGTGFYGYTF.

This clonotype was seen at least ten times. The J gene is TRBJ1-1, the V gene TRBV20-1; D remains unclear. The CDR3 loop spans 12 amino acids. Trimming cost V 3 bases and J 5 bases, with 10 bases left between them. Looked up from germline, CDR1 is DFQATT and CDR2 is SNEGSKA (reference sequence). In DNA form, the CDR3 reads TGCAGTGCTAGTAGAGCGGGAACTGAAGCTTTCTTT. Protein: CSASRAGTEAFF.

The gene calls are TRBV9 and TRBJ1-2; D remains ambiguous. Trimming shortened V by 5 bases and J by 8 bases, and 16 bases separated the two germline ends. Germline V gene lookup returns CDR1 SGDLS and CDR2 YYNGEE. The CDR3 is 13 amino acids. DNA of the CDR3: TGTGCCAGCAGGGACGGGTCGCGGGTCGGCTACACCTTC. Its translation: CASRDGSRVGYTF. The full variable domain, with the rest looked up from reference TRBV9 and TRBJ1-2, is DSGVTQTPKHLITATGQRVTLRCSPRSGDLSVYWYQQSLDQGLQFLIQYYNGEERAKGNILERFSAQQFPDLHSELNLSSLELGDSALYFCASRDGSRVGYTFGSGTRLTVV.

Comment on this clonotype: Possible read error: a much larger clone is one base away. The V gene is TRBV19, the J gene TRBJ1-1, with D unclear. The CDR3 totals 16 residues. V was pared by 0 bases and J by 0 bases, with 11 bases between. Germline-derived CDR1 and CDR2 are LNHDA and SQIVND (reference sequence). CDR3 in amino acids: CASSIDPTLLNTEAFF. The CDR3 coding sequence is TGTGCCAGTAGTATAGATCCCACATTATTGAACACTGAAGCTTTCTTT.

On this clonotype itself: At one boundary the junction diverges from the germline segment, which might be a read error. V and J are TRBV6-1 and TRBJ2-7; 8 bases agree with TRBD1. Germline V gene sequence: CDR1 MNHNS, CDR2 SASEGT. The CDR3 totals 17 residues. CDR3 nucleotide sequence: TGTGCCGGCAGACCGAGTTTTACCGGGACAGGTTCTTACGAGCAGTACTTC. Translating gives CAGRPSFTGTGSYEQYF.

In its sample, this clonotype was seen many times. The chain employs TRBV4-3 and TRBJ1-2; D is undetermined. The CDR3 is made up of 12 amino acids. In germline, CDR1 is LGHNA, CDR2 YSLEER. The ends were cut back, 1 base at V and 6 bases at J, with 6 bases in the middle. The CDR3 is CASSQGGNGYTF. The CDR3 region has the DNA TGCGCCAGCAGCCAAGGGGGAAATGGCTACACCTTC.

This clonotype was seen ten or more times. The genes are TRBV10-3 and TRBJ1-4; TRBD1 aligns across 9 bases. This CDR3 has 15 amino acids. Germline V gene data show CDR1 as ENHRY and CDR2 as SYGVKD. V lost 4 bases and J lost 6; bases outside the gene matches: 6. The CDR3 protein is CAISGTGGAHEKLFF. The CDR3 coding sequence is TGTGCCATCAGTGGAACAGGGGGCGCACATGAAAAACTGTTTTTT.

V is TRBV7-2 and J is TRBJ1-4, with TRBD1 identical over 11 bases. Unmatched junction bases numbered 8, after V lost 5 bases and J lost 6 bases. The CDR3 is 16 residues long. Germline V CDR1 and CDR2: SGHTA, FQGNSA. As DNA, the CDR3 is TGTGCCAGCAGCCCACGGACAGGGGGCCCCCATGAAAAACTGTTTTTT. Its protein product is CASSPRTGGPHEKLFF. Full variable domain (outside the CDR3, taken from reference TRBV7-2 and TRBJ1-4): GAGVSQSPSNKVTEKGKDVELRCDPISGHTALYWYRQSLGQGLEFLIYFQGNSAPDKSGLPSDRFSAERTGGSVSTLTIQRTQQEDSAVYLCASSPRTGGPHEKLFFGSGTQLSVL.

The chain is built from TRBV30 and TRBJ1-3; D not resolved. Germline loops: CDR1 GTSNPN, CDR2 SVGIG (reference sequence). Trimming cost V 5 bases and J 0 bases, with 5 bases left between them. This CDR3 is built from 12 residues. CDR3 sequence reads: CAWANSGNTIYF. CDR3 in DNA: TGTGCCTGGGCGAACTCTGGAAACACCATATATTTT.

To note about this clonotype: An end of the junction differs from the germline gene, which may be a read error. This sequence joins TRBV30 and TRBJ1-2; D gene unclear. This CDR3 region has 11 residues. CDR1 and CDR2 (germline): GTSNPN, SVGIG (reference sequence). The CDR3 sequence: CAWSGSTGYTF. The DNA of the CDR3 is TGTGCATGGAGCGGTTCGACAGGCTACACCTTC.